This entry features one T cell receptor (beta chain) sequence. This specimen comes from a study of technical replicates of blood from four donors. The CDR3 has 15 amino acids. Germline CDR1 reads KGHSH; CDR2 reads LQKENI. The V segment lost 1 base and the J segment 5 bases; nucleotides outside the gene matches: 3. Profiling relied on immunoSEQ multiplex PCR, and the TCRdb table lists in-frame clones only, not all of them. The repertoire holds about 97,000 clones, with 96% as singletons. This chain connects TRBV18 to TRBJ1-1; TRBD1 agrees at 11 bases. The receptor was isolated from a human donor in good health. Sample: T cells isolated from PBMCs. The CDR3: CASSPQGQGATEAFF. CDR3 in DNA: TGTGCCAGCTCACCACAAGGACAGGGGGCGACTGAAGCTTTCTTT.